This TCR beta chain was observed in a study of early T cells in non-severe SARS-CoV-2 infection. At the level of the study: With bulk RNA from unsorted whole blood as input, sequencing yielded unpaired chains. Study observations and caveats: Clonotype matching in VDJdb favored anti-spike CD8 responses and did not capture private and CD4 specificities.

As part of library construction, unique molecular identifiers were attached to individual cDNA molecules. Each CDR3 protein gets one entry after TCRdb re-called the 5' RACE reads with MiXCR. The repertoire includes about 64,000 distinct CDR3 sequences, roughly 12% of them detected once, and over 1.1% sits in the top ten. This clonotype appeared a few times. Its antigen is unidentified. The ends lost 3 bases at V and 5 bases at J; junction bases unmatched: 7. The CDR3 totals 15 residues. The chain links TRBV12-3 or TRBV12-4 to TRBJ2-3, with 8 bases lining up with TRBD2. The receptor was derived from an adult who was a healthcare worker with PCR-confirmed SARS-CoV-2 infection or an uninfected control (not recorded which). Material: whole blood, obtained at baseline. DNA for the CDR3: TGTGCCAGCAGTTTTCGGGGGGGTTGGAAAGATACGCAGTATTTT. The encoded protein is CASSFRGGWKDTQYF.